Given below is one TCR beta chain in context. No antigen is known for it. This record comes from a study of cytomegalovirus exposure and HLA in healthy donors. In the PCR, 60 Vbeta and 13 Jbeta primers were used. TCRdb keeps only in-frame clones here, not all; method: immunoSEQ multiplex PCR. The top ten clones hold roughly 1.5% of a sample with 95,000 to 150,000 clones, about four fifths of them seen once. Nominal health characterized the donors when sampled, though unrecorded immune exposures were likely. V was cut by 4 bases and J by 3 bases, with 16 bases left in between. Germline V gives CDR1 MNHEY, CDR2 SVGAGI. The CDR3 covers 16 residues. Study-level results: According to an earlier analysis, most TCR beta V segments yielded productive rearrangements about 87% or about 30% of the time. Presence/absence analysis assumed near-uniform sequencing depth across donors.

The TCR sequence derives from a woman younger than 35 in good health and CMV-seronegative. The rearrangement joins TRBV6-5 to TRBJ1-3, with TRBD1 as a possible D gene (6 bases). Sequences were obtained from PBMCs. Here the CDR3 reads CASSSWVQGNGNTIYF. CDR3 nucleotides: TGTGCCAGCAGTTCCTGGGTACAGGGAAATGGAAACACCATATATTTT.